This is a list of T cell receptor beta chains from one sample in a study of blood T cell repertoires in COVID-19. Measured with immunoSEQ multiplex PCR; TCRdb has only the in-frame clones, and not every one. The table lists around 100,000 clones, roughly 80% of them singletons. Sequenced: peripheral blood. These receptors came from a man over 45 with acute or convalescent COVID-19. Each CDR3 is given with its conserved first and last residue. The order of the fields is J gene, clone size, CDR3 length, D gene, V gene, CDR3 DNA, CDR3 protein. A D gene is named only where the DNA matches it firmly. Clone size is stated in some rows and not others, as once, few, many or a class when expanded.

TRBJ2-3 | NA | 15 | TRBD2 | TRBV11-2 | TGTGCCAGCAGTGGGACTAGCGGGGGGACAGATACGCAGTATTTT | CASSGTSGGTDTQYF
TRBJ1-3 | NA | 16 | NA | TRBV15 | TGTGCCACCAGCAGGCCCTCTACGGGATCTGGAAACACCATATATTTT | CATSRPSTGSGNTIYF
TRBJ1-5 | NA | 18 | TRBD1 | TRBV7-9 | TGTGCCAGCAGCTTCTCACCTACCGGGACAGGGCACAATCAGCCCCAGCATTTT | CASSFSPTGTGHNQPQHF
TRBJ2-5 | NA | 13 | NA | TRBV7-3 | TGTGCCAGCAGCTTAACTCTTCAAGAGACCCAGTACTTC | CASSLTLQETQYF
TRBJ1-1 | NA | 14 | NA | TRBV5-1 | TGCGCCAGCAGCTTGGTCCAGGGAAGCACTGAAGCTTTCTTT | CASSLVQGSTEAFF
TRBJ1-6 | NA | 14 | TRBD1 | TRBV15 | TGTGCCACCAGCAGAGTTAGGGGGCAGTCACCCCTCCACTTT | CATSRVRGQSPLHF
TRBJ1-5 | NA | 15 | TRBD1 | TRBV6-5 | TGTGCCAGCAGTAGGGGGACAGGCACCAATCAGCCCCAGCATTTT | CASSRGTGTNQPQHF
TRBJ2-6 | once | 17 | NA | TRBV2 | TGTGCCAGCATGGGGGCAGGATTGAGCTCTGGGGCCAACGTCCTGACTTTC | CASMGAGLSSGANVLTF
TRBJ1-2 | NA | 15 | NA | TRBV19 | TGTGCCAGTAGTATTCTGGGGCAGGCTGACTATGGCTACACCTTC | CASSILGQADYGYTF
TRBJ1-3 | NA | 14 | TRBD1 | TRBV9 | TGTGCCAGCAGCTTAACAGGGGCCGTTAACACCATATATTTT | CASSLTGAVNTIYF
TRBJ1-2 | NA | 15 | TRBD1 | TRBV5-1 | TGCGCCAGCAGCCCTTCGACAGGGTCCATCTATGGCTACACCTTC | CASSPSTGSIYGYTF
TRBJ1-4 | NA | 15 | NA | TRBV19 | TGTGCCAGTAGTATTATTCGGGGAGTAAATGAAAAACTGTTTTTT | CASSIIRGVNEKLFF
TRBJ1-2 | few | 13 | TRBD1 | TRBV19 | TGTGCCAGTAGTCTCCGGACAGGGTTTGGCTACACCTTC | CASSLRTGFGYTF
TRBJ2-3 | NA | 13 | TRBD2 | TRBV5-1 | TGCGCCAGCAGCTTCCTAGCGGGAGATACGCAGTATTTT | CASSFLAGDTQYF
TRBJ2-5 | NA | 14 | TRBD1 | TRBV5-6 | TGTGCCAGCAGCGCCGGACAGGGTATCGGGACCCAGTACTTC | CASSAGQGIGTQYF
TRBJ1-2 | NA | 11 | NA | TRBV25-1 | TGTGCCAGCAGTGACCCCCGTGGCTACACCTTC | CASSDPRGYTF
TRBJ1-4 | NA | 15 | NA | TRBV11-2 | TGTGCCAGCAGCTTTGACACCAGGAAAAATGAAAAACTGTTTTTT | CASSFDTRKNEKLFF
TRBJ1-6 | NA | 15 | NA | TRBV30 | TGTGCCTGGAGTGTTTGGCAGGGGTTGCATTCACCCCTCCACTTT | CAWSVWQGLHSPLHF
TRBJ2-5 | NA | 16 | TRBD2 | TRBV6-5 | TGTGCCAGCAGTTACTCGAACGCGGGGGGCGGCGAGACCCAGTACTTC | CASSYSNAGGGETQYF
TRBJ2-3 | NA | 15 | NA | TRBV3-1/TRBV3-2 | TGTGCCAGCAGCCAAGTGGCGGGGGCTGTGGGTACGCAGTATTTT | CASSQVAGAVGTQYF
TRBJ1-2 | NA | 17 | TRBD1 | TRBV11-2 | TGTGCCAGCAGCTTAGATCTCAGGGTCCAGGGGGCGAGTGGCTACACCTTC | CASSLDLRVQGASGYTF
TRBJ2-2 | few | 15 | NA | TRBV19 | TGTGCCAGTAGTGTCAACGGGGGGAACACCGGGGAGCTGTTTTTT | CASSVNGGNTGELFF
TRBJ2-7 | NA | 14 | TRBD1 | TRBV5-4 | TGTGCCAGCAGCCTGACAGGGAAGAGCTACGAGCAGTACTTC | CASSLTGKSYEQYF
TRBJ1-5 | NA | 16 | TRBD1 | TRBV2 | TGTGCCAGCAGTGTGTCCGGGACAGAGGGGAATCAGCCCCAGCATTTT | CASSVSGTEGNQPQHF
TRBJ2-7 | NA | 15 | NA | TRBV28 | TGTGCCAGCAGATATTCAGGGGTTTTAACCTACGAGCAGTACTTC | CASRYSGVLTYEQYF
TRBJ1-1 | NA | 15 | NA | TRBV5-8 | TGTGCCAGCAGCCTTGGGAGGCGGGTCGGCCCTGAAGCTTTCTTT | CASSLGRRVGPEAFF
TRBJ1-2 | NA | 14 | TRBD1 | TRBV7-2 | TGTGCCAGCAGCTTTACCCAGGGACAGGGGGTACACACCTTC | CASSFTQGQGVHTF
TRBJ1-1 | NA | 17 | NA | TRBV5-1 | TGCGCCAGCAGCTCGAATTTTCAACAGGGACCGAGCACTGAAGCTTTCTTT | CASSSNFQQGPSTEAFF
TRBJ2-7 | NA | 13 | NA | TRBV4-1 | TGCGCCAGCAGCCTCTACCGGGGTGGGGAGCAGTACTTC | CASSLYRGGEQYF